The source of this T cell receptor (beta chain) is a study of blood T cell repertoires in COVID-19. This clone was found many times. Germline V gene sequence: CDR1 ENHRY, CDR2 SYGVKD. Trimming at V came to 0 bases and at J to 4 bases, leaving 2 bases not matched to a gene. The CDR3 is 14 residues long. Assay used: immunoSEQ multiplex PCR; TCRdb lists only in-frame clones, some missing. The profile shows some 210,000 clones, approximately 91% of them singletons. The genes are TRBV10-3 and TRBJ1-2; 7 bases line up with TRBD1. The TCR sequence derives from a man aged 55 to 70 who had recovered from COVID-19. The sample was peripheral blood. This CDR3 reads CAISESGQVYGYTF. DNA of the CDR3: TGTGCCATCAGTGAGTCCGGACAGGTCTATGGCTACACCTTC.